The 10 T cell receptor beta chains presented below share a single source sample, sequenced in a study of beta chain features in type 1 diabetes. Reverse transcription of all isolated RNA meant that expressed TCRB transcripts were sequenced. Data came from immunoSEQ multiplex PCR; TCRdb stores just in-frame clones and leaves some out. The sample contains more than 350,000 clones, more than 9.5% of which appear only once. Sequencing input: naive CD4+ T cells from blood. These receptors came from a woman in her late teens or twenties in good health.

This chain connects TRBV7-9 to TRBJ2-3; no clear D gene. Germline CDR1 is SEHNR and CDR2 is FQNEAQ (reference sequence). The CDR3 runs 12 residues. V was shortened by 3 bases and J by 4 bases, with 5 bases between the two germline ends. CDR3 bases: TGTGCCAGCAGCTTCCCTGCAGATACGCAGTATTTT. Encoded protein: CASSFPADTQYF.

The chain is built from TRBV9 and TRBJ1-4; perhaps TRBD1 as D (5 bases). CDR3 length equals 15 residues. Germline loops: CDR1 SGDLS, CDR2 YYNGEE. V was cut by 1 base and J by 1 base, with 8 bases left in between. The CDR3 reads CASSVFGGTNEKLFF. The CDR3 region has the DNA TGTGCCAGCAGCGTATTTGGGGGAACTAATGAAAAACTGTTTTTT. Based on the CDR3 plus reference TRBV9 and TRBJ1-4, the full variable domain is DSGVTQTPKHLITATGQRVTLRCSPRSGDLSVYWYQQSLDQGLQFLIQYYNGEERAKGNILERFSAQQFPDLHSELNLSSLELGDSALYFCASSVFGGTNEKLFFGSGTQLSVL.

The chain is built from TRBV14 and TRBJ2-4, with D possibly TRBD2 on 5 matching bases. The V and J ends lost 5 bases and 11 bases respectively, with 19 bases between them. Germline V gene sequence: CDR1 SGHDN, CDR2 FVKESK. The CDR3 runs 14 residues. DNA of the CDR3: TGTGCCAGCAGCGCTATTGGCCCCTCGGACTTTCAGTACTTC. Protein product: CASSAIGPSDFQYF. Combining the CDR3 with reference TRBV14 and TRBJ2-4 gives the whole variable domain EAGVTQFPSHSVIEKGQTVTLRCDPISGHDNLYWYRRVMGKEIKFLLHFVKESKQDESGMPNNRFLAERTGGTYSTLKVQPAELEDSGVYFCASSAIGPSDFQYFGAGTRLSVL.

This clone was picked up a small number of times. The chain carries TRBV6-1 and TRBJ2-7; 9 nucleotides match TRBD1. From germline, CDR1 is MNHNS and CDR2 SASEGT. With 2 bases clipped from V and 4 bases from J, the junction kept 3 bases outside the gene matches. The CDR3 length is 14 residues. This CDR3 reads CASSENRGLYEQYF. In nucleotides, the CDR3 is TGTGCCAGCAGTGAAAACAGGGGGCTGTACGAGCAGTACTTC.

The chain carries TRBV7-6 and TRBJ2-3, with D perhaps matching TRBD2 (6 bases). This CDR3 region has 14 residues. V shed 3 bases and J shed 8 bases, with 15 bases lying between them. Germline CDR1 is SGHVS and CDR2 is FNYEAQ. The CDR3 bases are TGTGCCAGCAGCTTCGGGACTGGGGCAGTTACGCAGTATTTT. The encoded protein is CASSFGTGAVTQYF. Full variable domain (outside the CDR3, taken from reference TRBV7-6 and TRBJ2-3): GAGVSQSPRYKVTKRGQDVALRCDPISGHVSLYWYRQALGQGPEFLTYFNYEAQQDKSGLPNDRFSAERPEGSISTLTIQRTEQRDSAMYRCASSFGTGAVTQYFGPGTRLTVL.

The chain joins TRBV7-2 to TRBJ2-6; TRBD2 might be the D (5 bases). Looked up from germline, CDR1 is SGHTA and CDR2 is FQGNSA. The CDR3 is 15 amino acids. The V and J ends lost 6 bases and 4 bases respectively, with 13 bases between them. The CDR3 loop is CASRERGSGANVLTF. The CDR3 DNA follows: TGTGCCAGCAGGGAACGGGGTTCCGGGGCCAACGTCCTGACTTTC.

The chain joins TRBV29-1 to TRBJ2-2; D unresolved. V gave up 5 bases and J gave up 5 bases, with 6 bases separating them. This CDR3 spans 11 amino acids. The V gene's germline CDR1 is SQVTM and CDR2 ANQGSEA. The CDR3 loop is CSVRVTGELFF. CDR3 bases: TGCAGCGTTCGTGTTACCGGGGAGCTGTTTTTT.

Only one count was recorded for this clone. Other DNA sequences from this sample encode an identical CDR3 as well. The rearrangement links TRBV18 to TRBJ1-2; TRBD1 matches at 9 bases. Germline V gene data show CDR1 as KGHSH and CDR2 as LQKENI. The V segment lost 6 bases and the J segment 7 bases; nucleotides outside the gene matches: 3. The CDR3 is made up of 12 amino acids. CDR3 sequence reads: CASSPDRGGYTF. The CDR3 DNA sequence: TGTGCCAGCTCCCCGGACAGGGGTGGCTACACCTTC.

The chain joins TRBV7-2 to TRBJ2-1, with D maybe TRBD2 (6 bases). Trimming pared 2 bases from V and 7 bases from J, leaving 15 bases between. This CDR3 spans 15 amino acids. In germline, CDR1 is SGHTA, CDR2 FQGNSA. The CDR3 protein is CASSLRSSVRNEQFF. The CDR3 region has the DNA TGTGCCAGCAGCTTAAGGTCTAGCGTGAGGAATGAGCAGTTCTTC. The full variable domain, rest sourced from reference TRBV7-2 and TRBJ2-1, is GAGVSQSPSNKVTEKGKDVELRCDPISGHTALYWYRQSLGQGLEFLIYFQGNSAPDKSGLPSDRFSAERTGGSVSTLTIQRTQQEDSAVYLCASSLRSSVRNEQFFGPGTRLTVL.

This clone was counted a few times. The chain links TRBV7-8 to TRBJ2-1; TRBD2 matches at 10 bases. V was pared by 4 bases and J by 5 bases, with 8 bases of the junction left unmatched. CDR1 SGHVS and CDR2 FQNEAQ come from the germline V gene. The CDR3 contains 16 residues. As DNA, the CDR3 is TGTGCCAGCAGCTCGCGGGCTCTAGCGGGAGACAATGAGCAGTTCTTC. Protein sequence: CASSSRALAGDNEQFF.